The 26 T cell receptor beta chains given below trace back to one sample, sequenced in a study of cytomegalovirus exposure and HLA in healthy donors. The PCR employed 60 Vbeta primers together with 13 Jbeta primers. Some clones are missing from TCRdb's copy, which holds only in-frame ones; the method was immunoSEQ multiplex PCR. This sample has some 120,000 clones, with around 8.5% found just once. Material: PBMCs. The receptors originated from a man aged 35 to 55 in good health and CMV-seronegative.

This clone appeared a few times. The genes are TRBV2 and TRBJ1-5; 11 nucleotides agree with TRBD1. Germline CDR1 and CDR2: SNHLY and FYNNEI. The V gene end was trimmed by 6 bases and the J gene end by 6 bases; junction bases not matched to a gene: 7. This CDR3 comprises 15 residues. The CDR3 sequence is CASRGGQGEGQPQHF. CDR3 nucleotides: TGTGCCAGCAGGGGGGGACAGGGGGAAGGTCAGCCCCAGCATTTT.

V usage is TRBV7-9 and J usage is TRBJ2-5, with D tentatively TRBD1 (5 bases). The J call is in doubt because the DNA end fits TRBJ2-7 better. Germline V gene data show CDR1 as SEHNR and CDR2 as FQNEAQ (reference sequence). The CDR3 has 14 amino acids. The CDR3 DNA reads TGTGCCTCCTCCCAGGCAGCAGGGTCCTACGAGCAGTACTTC. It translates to CASSQAAGSYEQYF.

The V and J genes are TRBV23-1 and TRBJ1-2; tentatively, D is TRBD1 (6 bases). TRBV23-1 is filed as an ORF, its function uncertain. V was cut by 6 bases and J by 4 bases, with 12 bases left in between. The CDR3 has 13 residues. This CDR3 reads CASRPTGPYGYTF. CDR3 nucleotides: TGCGCCAGCAGACCGACAGGTCCCTATGGCTACACCTTC.

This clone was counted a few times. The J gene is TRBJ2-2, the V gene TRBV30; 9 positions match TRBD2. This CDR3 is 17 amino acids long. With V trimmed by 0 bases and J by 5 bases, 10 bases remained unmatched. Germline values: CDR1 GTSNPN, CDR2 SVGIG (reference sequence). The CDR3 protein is CAWSVLSRGLATGELFF. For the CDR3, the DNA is TGTGCCTGGAGTGTACTATCGCGCGGACTAGCGACCGGGGAGCTGTTTTTT. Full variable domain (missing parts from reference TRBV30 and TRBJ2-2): SQTIHQWPATLVQPVGSPLSLECTVEGTSNPNLYWYRQAAGRGLQLLFYSVGIGQISSEVPQNLSASRPQDRQFILSSKKLLLSDSGFYLCAWSVLSRGLATGELFFGEGSRLTVL.

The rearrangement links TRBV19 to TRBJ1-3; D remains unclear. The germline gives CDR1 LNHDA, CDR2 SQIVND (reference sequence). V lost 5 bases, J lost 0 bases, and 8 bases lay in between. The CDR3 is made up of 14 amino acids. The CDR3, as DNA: TGTGCCAGTAGTGTTATATCCTCTGGAAACACCATATATTTT. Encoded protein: CASSVISSGNTIYF.

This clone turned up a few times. This CDR3 reads CAWSSLSSRYEQYF. As DNA, the CDR3 is TGTGCCTGGAGTTCCTTGAGTAGTAGATACGAGCAGTACTTC. This sequence joins TRBV30 and TRBJ2-7; D is uncertain. Germline values: CDR1 GTSNPN, CDR2 SVGIG (reference sequence). The CDR3 spans 14 residues. The ends were cut back, 2 bases at V and 4 bases at J, with 15 bases in the middle.

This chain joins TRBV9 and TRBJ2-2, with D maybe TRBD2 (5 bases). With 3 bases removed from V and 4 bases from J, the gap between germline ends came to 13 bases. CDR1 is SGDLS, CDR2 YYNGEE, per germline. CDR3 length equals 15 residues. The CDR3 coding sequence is TGTGCCAGCAGCGAGAGGTTAGCGTCCACCGGGGAGCTGTTTTTT. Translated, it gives CASSERLASTGELFF.

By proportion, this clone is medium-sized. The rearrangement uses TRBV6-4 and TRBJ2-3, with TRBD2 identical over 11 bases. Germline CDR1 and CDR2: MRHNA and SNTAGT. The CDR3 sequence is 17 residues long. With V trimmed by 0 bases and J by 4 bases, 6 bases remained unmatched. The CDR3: CASSDSPSGGMPDTQYF. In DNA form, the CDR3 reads TGTGCCAGCAGTGACTCGCCTAGCGGGGGGATGCCAGATACGCAGTATTTT.

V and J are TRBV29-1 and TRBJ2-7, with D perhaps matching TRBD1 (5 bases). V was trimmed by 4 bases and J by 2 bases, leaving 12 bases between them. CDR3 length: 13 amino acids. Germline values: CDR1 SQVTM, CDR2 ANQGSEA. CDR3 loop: CSVVRKDTYEQYF. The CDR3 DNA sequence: TGCAGCGTTGTTCGGAAGGACACCTACGAGCAGTACTTC.

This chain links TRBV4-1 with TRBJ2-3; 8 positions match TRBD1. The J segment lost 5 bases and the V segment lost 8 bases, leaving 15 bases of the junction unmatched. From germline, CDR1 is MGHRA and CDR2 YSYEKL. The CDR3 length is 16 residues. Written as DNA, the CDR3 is TGCGCCAGCGCAACAACCGGGACAGGCAACGAAGATACGCAGTATTTT. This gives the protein CASATTGTGNEDTQYF.

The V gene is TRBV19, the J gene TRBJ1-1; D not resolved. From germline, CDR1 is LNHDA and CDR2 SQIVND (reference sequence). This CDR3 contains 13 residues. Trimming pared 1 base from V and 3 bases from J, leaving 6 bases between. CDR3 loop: CASSIGQDTEAFF. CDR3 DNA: TGTGCCAGTAGTATAGGCCAGGACACTGAAGCTTTCTTT.

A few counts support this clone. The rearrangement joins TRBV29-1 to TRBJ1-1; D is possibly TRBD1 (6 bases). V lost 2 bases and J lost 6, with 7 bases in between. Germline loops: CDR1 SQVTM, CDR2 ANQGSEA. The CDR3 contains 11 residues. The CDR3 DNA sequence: TGCAGCGTTGAAAAGGGGGCTGAAGCTTTCTTT. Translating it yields CSVEKGAEAFF.

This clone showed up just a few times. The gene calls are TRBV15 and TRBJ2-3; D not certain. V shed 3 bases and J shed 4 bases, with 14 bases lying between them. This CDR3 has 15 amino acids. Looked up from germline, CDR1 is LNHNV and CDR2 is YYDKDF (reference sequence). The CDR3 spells CATSSHQGLADTQYF. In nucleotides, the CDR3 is TGTGCCACCAGCAGCCATCAAGGCCTAGCAGATACGCAGTATTTT.

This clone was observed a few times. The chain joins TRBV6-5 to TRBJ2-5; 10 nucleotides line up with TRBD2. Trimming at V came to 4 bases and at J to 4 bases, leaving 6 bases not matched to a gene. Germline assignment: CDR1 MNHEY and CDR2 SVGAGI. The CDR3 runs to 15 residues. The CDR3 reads CASSSQRGGVETQYF. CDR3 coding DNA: TGTGCCAGCAGTTCCCAGCGGGGGGGCGTAGAGACCCAGTACTTC.

CDR3 residues: CASSFPQDEQYF. CDR3 DNA: TGTGCCAGCAGCTTCCCGCAGGACGAGCAGTACTTC. V and J are TRBV7-9 and TRBJ2-7, with D unresolved. The germline V and J ends were trimmed by 3 bases and 5 bases, with 8 bases remaining between them. The CDR3 totals 12 residues. CDR1 SEHNR and CDR2 FQNEAQ come from the germline V gene (reference sequence). Based on the CDR3 plus reference TRBV7-9 and TRBJ2-7, the full variable domain is DTGVSQNPRHKITKRGQNVTFRCDPISEHNRLYWYRQTLGQGPEFLTYFQNEAQLEKSRLLSDRFSAERPKGSFSTLEIQRTEQGDSAMYLCASSFPQDEQYFGPGTRLTVT.

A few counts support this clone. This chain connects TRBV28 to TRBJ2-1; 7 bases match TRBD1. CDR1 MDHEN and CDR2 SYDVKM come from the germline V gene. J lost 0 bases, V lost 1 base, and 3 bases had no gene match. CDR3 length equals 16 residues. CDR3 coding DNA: TGTGCCAGCAGTTTATTGACAGGGAGCTCCTACAATGAGCAGTTCTTC. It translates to CASSLLTGSSYNEQFF.

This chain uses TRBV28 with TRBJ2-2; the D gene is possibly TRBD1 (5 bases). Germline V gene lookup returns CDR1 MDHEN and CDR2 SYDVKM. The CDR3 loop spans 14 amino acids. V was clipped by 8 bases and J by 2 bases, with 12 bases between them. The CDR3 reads CASLPDTNTGELFF. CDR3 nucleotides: TGTGCCAGCCTTCCGGACACTAACACCGGGGAGCTGTTTTTT.

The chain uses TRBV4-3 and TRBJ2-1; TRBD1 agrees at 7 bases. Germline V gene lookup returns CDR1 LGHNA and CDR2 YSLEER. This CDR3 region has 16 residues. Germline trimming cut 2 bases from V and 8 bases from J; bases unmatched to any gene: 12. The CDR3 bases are TGCGCCAGCAGCCAAAGCCTACCGGGACAGCTTTATGAGCAGTTCTTC. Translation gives CASSQSLPGQLYEQFF.

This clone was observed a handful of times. CDR3 region: CASSPPLTRGYQPQHF. For the CDR3, the DNA is TGTGCCAGCAGTCCCCCCTTGACCCGGGGTTATCAGCCCCAGCATTTT. The chain combines TRBV28 with TRBJ1-5; D call uncertain. CDR1 and CDR2 from the germline V gene are MDHEN and SYDVKM. The length of the CDR3 is 16 residues. V lost 5 bases, J lost 5 bases, and 19 bases lay in between.

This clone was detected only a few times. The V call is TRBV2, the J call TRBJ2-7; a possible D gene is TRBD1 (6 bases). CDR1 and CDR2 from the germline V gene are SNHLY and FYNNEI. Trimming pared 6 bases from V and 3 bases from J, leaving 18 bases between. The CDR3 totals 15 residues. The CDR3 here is CASRGPTGPFYEQYF. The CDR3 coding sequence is TGTGCCAGCAGAGGCCCGACAGGCCCCTTCTACGAGCAGTACTTC.

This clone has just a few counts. The CDR3: CASSLAGERGEKLFF. The CDR3 DNA reads TGTGCCAGCAGCTTAGCAGGGGAAAGGGGTGAAAAACTGTTTTTT. This chain uses TRBV7-9 with TRBJ1-4; D is perhaps TRBD1 (5 bases). The CDR3 consists of 15 residues. V lost 0 bases and J 7 bases, leaving 12 bases between the germline ends. Germline lookup yields CDR1 SEHNR and CDR2 FQNEAQ (reference sequence).

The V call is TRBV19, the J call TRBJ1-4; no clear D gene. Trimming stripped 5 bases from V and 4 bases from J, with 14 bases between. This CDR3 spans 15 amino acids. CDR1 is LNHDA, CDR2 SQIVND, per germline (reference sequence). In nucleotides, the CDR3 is TGTGCCAGTAGTCCCGGGAAGGCACATAATGAAAAACTGTTTTTT. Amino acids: CASSPGKAHNEKLFF.

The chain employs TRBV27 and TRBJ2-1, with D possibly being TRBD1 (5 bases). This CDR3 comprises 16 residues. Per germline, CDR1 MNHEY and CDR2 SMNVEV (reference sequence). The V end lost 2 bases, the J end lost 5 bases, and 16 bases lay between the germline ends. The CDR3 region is CASSLVGRSGHNEQFF. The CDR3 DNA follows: TGTGCCAGCAGTTTAGTGGGGCGATCTGGACACAATGAGCAGTTCTTC.

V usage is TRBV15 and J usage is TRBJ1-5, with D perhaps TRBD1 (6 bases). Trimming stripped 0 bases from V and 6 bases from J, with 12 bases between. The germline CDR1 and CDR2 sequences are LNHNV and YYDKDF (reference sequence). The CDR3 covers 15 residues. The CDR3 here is CATSRETGWFQPQHF. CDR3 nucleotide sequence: TGTGCCACCAGCAGAGAAACAGGGTGGTTTCAGCCCCAGCATTTT.

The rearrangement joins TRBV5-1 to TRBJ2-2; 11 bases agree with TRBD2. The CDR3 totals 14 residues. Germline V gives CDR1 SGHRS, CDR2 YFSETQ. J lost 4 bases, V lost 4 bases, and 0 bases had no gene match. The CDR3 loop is CASSLAGGTGELFF. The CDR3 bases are TGCGCCAGCAGCCTAGCGGGGGGCACCGGGGAGCTGTTTTTT.

The CDR3 DNA reads TGTGCCAGCAGTTTAACGGCTAGCGGGTACAATGAGCAGTTCTTC. Translated: CASSLTASGYNEQFF. This chain uses TRBV27 with TRBJ2-1; TRBD2 matches at 8 bases. Germline CDR1 reads MNHEY; CDR2 reads SMNVEV (reference sequence). This CDR3 contains 15 residues. The V and J ends lost 2 bases and 4 bases, in that order; junction bases with no gene match: 4.